The rows below give T cell receptor beta chains drawn from one sample of a study of technical replicates of blood from a few donors. TCRdb's copy holds only in-frame clones and misses some; the assay was immunoSEQ multiplex PCR. The repertoire has tens of thousands of clones, about 95% of them found once; the top ten carry less than 0.3%. The specimen was T cells isolated from PBMCs. These receptors came from a human donor in good health. The CDR3 runs from the conserved cysteine through the conserved F or W. D genes are given only for firm matches. Some rows mark clone size as missing; the rest say once, few, many or name a class of expanded clone.

clone size	D gene	CDR3 length	J gene	V gene	CDR3 protein	CDR3 DNA
-	-	14	TRBJ1-3	TRBV6-5	CASSYRQGGNTIYF	TGTGCCAGCAGTTACCGGCAGGGTGGGAACACCATATATTTT
-	TRBD1	15	TRBJ2-1	TRBV15	CATSGRQGAYNEQFF	TGTGCCACCAGCGGAAGACAGGGGGCCTACAATGAGCAGTTCTTC
-	TRBD2	12	TRBJ2-7	TRBV29-1	CSVAGGGDEQYF	TGCAGCGTCGCGGGGGGGGGAGACGAGCAGTACTTC
once	-	16	TRBJ2-3	TRBV11-3	CASSVGARVGTDTQYF	TGTGCCAGCAGTGTAGGAGCGAGGGTAGGGACAGATACGCAGTATTTT
once	TRBD2	16	TRBJ2-3	TRBV28	CASSPGRSGRADTQYF	TGTGCCAGCAGTCCCGGGAGGAGCGGGAGGGCTGATACGCAGTATTTT
-	TRBD1	16	TRBJ1-3	TRBV4-1	CASSPKGDSIYRTIYF	TGCGCCAGCAGCCCCAAAGGGGACAGTATTTATCGCACCATATATTTT
-	-	15	TRBJ2-1	TRBV6-5	CASSRPGLGPNEQFF	TGTGCCAGCAGCCGCCCGGGACTGGGCCCGAATGAGCAGTTCTTC
-	TRBD1	12	TRBJ2-1	TRBV9	CASSPQGNEQFF	TGTGCCAGCAGCCCACAGGGGAATGAGCAGTTCTTC
-	TRBD2	15	TRBJ2-4	TRBV29-1	CSVFPGGEAKNIQYF	TGCAGCGTTTTCCCGGGGGGTGAAGCCAAAAACATTCAGTACTTC
-	-	13	TRBJ2-7	TRBV5-8	CASKRGWFEEQYF	TGTGCCAGCAAACGCGGGTGGTTTGAGGAGCAGTACTTC
-	-	15	TRBJ2-2	TRBV5-4	CASSSSLTSTGELFF	TGTGCCAGCAGCTCGAGCCTAACTAGCACCGGGGAGCTGTTTTTT
-	TRBD1	15	TRBJ1-4	TRBV5-4	CASSLAGTGDEKLFF	TGTGCCAGCAGCTTGGCAGGAACAGGGGATGAAAAACTGTTTTTT
-	TRBD2	17	TRBJ2-3	TRBV19	CASSTGTSGGARDTQYF	TGTGCCAGTAGTACCGGGACTAGCGGGGGTGCCAGAGATACGCAGTATTTT
-	-	15	TRBJ1-5	TRBV18	CASSPGQVGNQPQHF	TGTGCCAGCTCACCGGGACAAGTTGGCAATCAGCCCCAGCATTTT
-	TRBD2	15	TRBJ2-1	TRBV9	CASTSTSGGYNEQFF	TGTGCCAGCACCTCGACTAGCGGGGGATACAATGAGCAGTTCTTC
-	TRBD2	14	TRBJ2-3	TRBV7-2	CASSLGLAADTQYF	TGTGCCAGCAGCCTAGGACTAGCGGCAGATACGCAGTATTTT
-	TRBD1	18	TRBJ2-7	TRBV28	CASIPIELRDSHFYEQYF	TGTGCCAGCATCCCCATAGAACTCCGGGACAGTCATTTCTACGAGCAGTACTTC
-	-	14	TRBJ1-6	TRBV6-1	CASRQTGGYSPLHF	TGTGCCAGCAGGCAGACAGGAGGATATTCACCCCTCCACTTT
-	-	15	TRBJ1-2	TRBV6-6	CASSYGVVGEYGYTF	TGTGCCAGCAGTTACGGGGTCGTCGGGGAATATGGCTACACCTTC
-	-	16	TRBJ1-1	TRBV6-1	CASSDPPGGVYTEAFF	TGTGCCAGCAGTGATCCACCGGGGGGGGTTTACACTGAAGCTTTCTTT
-	-	15	TRBJ1-6	TRBV7-3	CASSLTSGRNSPLHF	TGTGCCAGCAGCTTAACGTCGGGAAGGAATTCACCCCTCCACTTT
-	TRBD1	14	TRBJ1-2	TRBV6-5	CASSDWGQNYGYTF	TGTGCCAGCAGTGACTGGGGACAGAACTATGGCTACACCTTC
-	-	16	TRBJ2-1	TRBV27	CASSAGTAPSYNEQFF	TGTGCCAGCAGTGCGGGGACAGCCCCATCCTACAATGAGCAGTTCTTC
-	-	13	TRBJ1-1	TRBV7-9	CASSFERDTEAFF	TGTGCCAGCAGCTTTGAGAGGGATACTGAAGCTTTCTTT
-	-	16	TRBJ1-2	TRBV27	CASSHSAGLLNYGYTF	TGTGCCAGCAGTCACTCCGCGGGACTGCTCAACTATGGCTACACCTTC
once	-	17	TRBJ2-5	TRBV21-1	CASSKLGSGRDLETQYF	TGTGCCAGCAGCAAATTAGGCAGCGGGAGGGATCTAGAGACCCAGTACTTC
-	TRBD1	15	TRBJ1-2	TRBV30	CAWLGPAQGAYGYTF	TGTGCCTGGTTGGGGCCTGCCCAGGGGGCATATGGCTACACCTTC
-	-	14	TRBJ1-2	TRBV6-1	CASSEVGTYYGYTF	TGTGCCAGCAGTGAAGTGGGGACATACTATGGCTACACCTTC
-	-	14	TRBJ1-1	TRBV5-4	CASSPGGVGREAFF	TGTGCCAGCAGCCCCGGAGGGGTGGGGCGGGAAGCTTTCTTT
-	-	15	TRBJ2-7	TRBV5-1	CASCPEAGSSYEQYF	TGCGCCAGTTGCCCTGAAGCGGGCAGCTCCTACGAGCAGTACTTC
-	-	15	TRBJ1-2	TRBV19	CASSRQVGENYGYTF	TGTGCCAGTAGTCGACAGGTTGGGGAGAACTATGGCTACACCTTC
-	-	13	TRBJ2-3	TRBV27	CASTRPNTDTQYF	TGTGCCAGCACCCGTCCTAACACAGATACGCAGTATTTT
-	TRBD2	14	TRBJ2-3	TRBV28	CASITGGLGDTQYF	TGTGCCAGCATCACGGGAGGGCTTGGAGATACGCAGTATTTT
-	-	15	TRBJ2-2	TRBV27	CASSIARVNTGELFF	TGTGCCAGCAGTATCGCACGGGTGAACACCGGGGAGCTGTTTTTT
-	TRBD1	15	TRBJ1-4	TRBV18	CASSPPGQAAEKLFF	TGTGCCAGCTCACCACCGGGACAGGCTGCCGAAAAACTGTTTTTT
-	-	16	TRBJ2-2	TRBV27	CASSFGNSGVTGELFF	TGTGCCAGCAGTTTCGGGAACAGTGGTGTAACCGGGGAGCTGTTTTTT
-	TRBD1	15	TRBJ1-1	TRBV19	CASSGGDRGNTEAFF	TGTGCCAGTAGTGGGGGGGACAGGGGGAACACTGAAGCTTTCTTT
-	-	15	TRBJ1-5	TRBV5-1	CASSASTGGNQPQHF	TGCGCCAGCAGCGCCTCTACGGGGGGCAATCAGCCCCAGCATTTT
-	-	13	TRBJ1-2	TRBV28	CASSTGQPYGYTF	TGTGCCAGCAGTACGGGACAACCATATGGCTACACCTTC
once	-	14	TRBJ2-7	TRBV5-1	CASSPRQASYEQYF	TGCGCCAGCAGCCCACGACAGGCCTCGTACGAGCAGTACTTC
-	-	12	TRBJ2-7	TRBV9	CASSGTQGEQYF	TGTGCCAGCAGCGGGACTCAGGGGGAGCAGTACTTC
-	-	15	TRBJ1-1	TRBV9	CASSVDPGLGTEAFF	TGTGCCAGCAGCGTAGATCCAGGGCTTGGAACTGAAGCTTTCTTT
-	-	14	TRBJ1-1	TRBV9	CASTQLGSSTEAFF	TGTGCCAGCACCCAACTAGGGAGCAGCACTGAAGCTTTCTTT
once	-	9	TRBJ1-1	TRBV20-1	CSGETEAFF	TGCAGTGGGGAGACTGAAGCTTTCTTT